These 10 T cell receptor beta chains were sequenced from one sample in a study of CD8 T cells in Susac syndrome. The authors reverse transcribed 0.5 to 1 ug RNA with random hexamers. TCRdb processed the immunoSEQ multiplex PCR reads anew with MiXCR; each CDR3 protein has one entry. This table holds approximately 140,000 distinct CDR3 sequences, 65% to 90% found once. Source material: CD8+ T cells from PBMCs. The receptors come from a human donor with multiple sclerosis.

The table lists this clonotype with a count of one. CDR3 nucleotides: TGTGCCAGCAGATACGACGGACAGGTAACTGAAGCTTTCTTT. Translated: CASRYDGQVTEAFF. This rearrangement joins TRBV7-8 to TRBJ1-1; 7 bases are shared with TRBD1. This CDR3 is built from 14 residues. J was trimmed by 5 bases and V by 6 bases; bases with no gene match: 9. CDR1 is SGHVS, CDR2 FQNEAQ, per germline. Drawing the rest from reference TRBV7-8 and TRBJ1-1, the complete variable domain is GAGVSQSPRYKVAKRGQDVALRCDPISGHVSLFWYQQALGQGPEFLTYFQNEAQLDKSGLPSDRFFAERPEGSVSTLKIQRTQQEDSAVYLCASRYDGQVTEAFFGQGTRLTVV.

The chain couples TRBV19 to TRBJ1-1; D possibly corresponds to TRBD1 (5 bases). The CDR3 sequence is 14 residues long. V lost 3 bases to trimming and J lost 2 bases, with 10 bases between them. Germline V lookup: CDR1 LNHDA, CDR2 SQIVND (reference sequence). CDR3 bases: TGTGCCAGTAGTATTGGCGACAGTAACACTGAAGCTTTCTTT. This gives the protein CASSIGDSNTEAFF.

The chain combines TRBV19 with TRBJ2-1, with a possible D match to TRBD2 (5 bases). The V gene's germline CDR1 is LNHDA and CDR2 SQIVND (reference sequence). Trimming left V 3 bases short and J 5 bases short, with 11 bases between. This CDR3 has 14 amino acids. For the CDR3, the DNA is TGTGCCAGTAGTATTTCCACCGGGAACAATGAGCAGTTCTTC. Amino acid sequence: CASSISTGNNEQFF. Filled out from reference TRBV19 and TRBJ2-1, the complete variable domain reads DGGITQSPKYLFRKEGQNVTLSCEQNLNHDAMYWYRQDPGQGLRLIYYSQIVNDFQKGDIAEGYSVSREKKESFPLTVTSAQKNPTAFYLCASSISTGNNEQFFGPGTRLTVL.

V gene TRBV6-6 combines with J gene TRBJ2-2, with D maybe TRBD2 (6 bases). The CDR3 is made up of 15 amino acids. V lost 6 bases and J lost 8, with 19 bases in between. Germline loops: CDR1 MNHNY, CDR2 SVGAGI (reference sequence). This CDR3 reads CASREGRLRKGELFF. The CDR3 DNA follows: TGTGCCAGCAGGGAGGGACGACTAAGAAAAGGGGAGCTGTTTTTT.

The rearrangement links TRBV12-3 or TRBV12-4 to TRBJ1-5; perhaps TRBD1 as D (6 bases). V lost 4 bases and J lost 0, with 7 bases in between. The CDR3 has 14 residues. The CDR3 nucleotides read TGTGCCAGCAGTTACAGGGATAGCAATCAGCCCCAGCATTTT. This sequence encodes CASSYRDSNQPQHF.

The chain has TRBV7-3 and TRBJ1-5, with D maybe TRBD1 (5 bases). Germline CDR1 is SGHTA and CDR2 is FQGTGA. Between the trimmed V and J ends, which lost 1 base and 7 bases, there was a span of 14 bases. The CDR3 is made up of 15 amino acids. CDR3 sequence: CASSLMGQKGQPQHF. CDR3 bases: TGTGCCAGCAGCTTAATGGGGCAGAAAGGACAGCCCCAGCATTTT.

The chain joins TRBV10-3 to TRBJ1-5; D perhaps matches TRBD1 (5 bases). The V end was cut by 7 bases, the J end by 4 bases, with 17 bases between. From germline, CDR1 is ENHRY and CDR2 SYGVKD. The CDR3 contains 15 residues. The CDR3 protein is CAIKEGGDSNQPQHF. The CDR3 DNA is TGTGCCATCAAGGAGGGCGGGGACTCAAATCAGCCCCAGCATTTT.

The rearrangement joins TRBV5-1 to TRBJ1-1; D remains unclear. The germline V gene has CDR1 SGHRS and CDR2 YFSETQ. V lost 0 bases and J lost 5, with 11 bases in between. This CDR3 region has 14 residues. The CDR3 here is CASSLGPGRTEAFF. CDR3 bases: TGCGCCAGCAGCTTGGGGCCCGGTCGTACTGAAGCTTTCTTT. The full variable domain, completed using reference TRBV5-1 and TRBJ1-1, is KAGVTQTPRYLIKTRGQQVTLSCSPISGHRSVSWYQQTPGQGLQFLFEYFSETQRNKGNFPGRFSGRQFSNSRSEMNVSTLELGDSALYLCASSLGPGRTEAFFGQGTRLTVV.

The chain joins TRBV20-1 to TRBJ2-3; tentative D call: TRBD1 (5 bases). The ends were cut back, 0 bases at V and 4 bases at J, with 5 bases in the middle. The CDR3 totals 12 residues. CDR1 and CDR2 from the germline V gene are DFQATT and SNEGSKA (reference sequence). DNA of the CDR3: TGCAGTGCTAGAGAAGGGGCAGATACGCAGTATTTT. This translates into CSAREGADTQYF.

The gene calls are TRBV19 and TRBJ2-7, with 8 bases that match TRBD1. Germline CDR1 reads LNHDA; CDR2 reads SQIVND (reference sequence). CDR3 length: 13 amino acids. The CDR3 bases are TGTGCTTGTAGGGGGACAGGCTCCTACGAGCAGTACTTC. It specifies CACRGTGSYEQYF.